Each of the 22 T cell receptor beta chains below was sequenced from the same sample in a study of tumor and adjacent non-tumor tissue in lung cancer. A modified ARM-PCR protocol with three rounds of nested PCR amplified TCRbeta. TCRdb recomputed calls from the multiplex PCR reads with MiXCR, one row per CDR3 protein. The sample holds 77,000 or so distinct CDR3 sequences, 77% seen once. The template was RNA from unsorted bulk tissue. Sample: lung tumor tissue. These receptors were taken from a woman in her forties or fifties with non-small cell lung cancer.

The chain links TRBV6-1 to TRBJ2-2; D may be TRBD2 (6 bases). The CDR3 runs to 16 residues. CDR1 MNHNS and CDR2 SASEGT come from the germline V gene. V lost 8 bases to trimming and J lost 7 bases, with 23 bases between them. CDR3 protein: CASRRDGTLIHGELFF. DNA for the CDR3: TGTGCCAGCCGACGGGATGGGACTCTAATACACGGGGAGCTGTTTTTT.

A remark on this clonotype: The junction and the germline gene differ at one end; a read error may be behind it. The CDR3 DNA is TGCGCCAGCAGCCAAGATGGGGGCAGCGATCAGCCTCAGCATTTT. Translating it yields CASSQDGGSDQPQHF. V usage is TRBV4-1 and J usage is TRBJ1-5; D perhaps matches TRBD1 (6 bases). The CDR3 contains 15 residues. The V gene's germline CDR1 is MGHRA and CDR2 YSYEKL.

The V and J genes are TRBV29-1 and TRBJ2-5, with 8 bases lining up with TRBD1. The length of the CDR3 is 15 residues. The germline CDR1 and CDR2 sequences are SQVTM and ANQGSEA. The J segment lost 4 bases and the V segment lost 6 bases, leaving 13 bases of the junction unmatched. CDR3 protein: CSVGRMTGDPETQYF. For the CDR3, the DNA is TGCAGCGTCGGAAGGATGACAGGGGATCCAGAGACCCAGTACTTC.

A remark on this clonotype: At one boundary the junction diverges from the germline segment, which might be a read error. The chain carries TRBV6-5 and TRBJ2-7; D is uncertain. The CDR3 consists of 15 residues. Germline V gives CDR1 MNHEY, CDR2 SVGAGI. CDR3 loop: CASSLYEPSSYKQYF. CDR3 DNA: TGTGCCAGCAGTTTGTACGAGCCCAGTTCCTACAAGCAGTACTTC.

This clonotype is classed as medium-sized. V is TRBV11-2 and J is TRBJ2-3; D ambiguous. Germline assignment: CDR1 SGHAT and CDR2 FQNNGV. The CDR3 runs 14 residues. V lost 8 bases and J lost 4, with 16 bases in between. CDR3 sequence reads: CASRDSTGSDTQYF. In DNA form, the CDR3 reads TGTGCCAGCCGAGACTCGACCGGTTCAGATACGCAGTATTTT.

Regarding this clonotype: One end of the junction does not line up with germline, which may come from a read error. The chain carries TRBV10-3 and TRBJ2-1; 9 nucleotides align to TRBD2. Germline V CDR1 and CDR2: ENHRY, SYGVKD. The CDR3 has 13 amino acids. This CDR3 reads CAITGLAGSEHFF. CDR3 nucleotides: TGTGCCATCACTGGCCTAGCGGGGAGTGAGCATTTCTTC.

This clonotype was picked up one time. The CDR3 coding sequence is TGTGTCAACAGCTTTTTGGACAGGGACACTGAAGCTTTCTTT. As protein: CVNSFLDRDTEAFF. This chain joins TRBV11-2 and TRBJ1-1, with 8 nucleotides matching TRBD1. The germline V gene encodes CDR1 SGHAT and CDR2 FQNNGV. CDR3 length: 14 amino acids.

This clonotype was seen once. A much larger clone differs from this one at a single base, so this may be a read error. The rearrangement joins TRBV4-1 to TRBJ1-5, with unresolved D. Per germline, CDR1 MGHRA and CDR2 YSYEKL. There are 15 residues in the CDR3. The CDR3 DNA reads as TGCGCCAGCAGCCAAGTTCCGGGTGGCAATCAGACCCAGCATTTT. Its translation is CASSQVPGGNQTQHF.

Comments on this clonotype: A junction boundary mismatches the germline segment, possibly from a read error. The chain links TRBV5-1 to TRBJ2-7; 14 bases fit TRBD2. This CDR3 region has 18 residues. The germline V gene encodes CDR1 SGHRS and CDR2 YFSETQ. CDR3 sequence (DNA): TGCGCCAGCAGCGATTGGACTAGCGGGAGGCCAATAACCTACGTGCAGTACTTC. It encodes CASSDWTSGRPITYVQYF.

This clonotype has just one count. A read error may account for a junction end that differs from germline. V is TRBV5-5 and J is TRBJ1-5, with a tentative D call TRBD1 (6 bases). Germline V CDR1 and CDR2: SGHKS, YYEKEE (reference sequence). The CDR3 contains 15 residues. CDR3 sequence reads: CASSGGGYSNHPQHF. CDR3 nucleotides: TGTGCCAGCAGCGGTGGGGGCTATAGCAATCACCCCCAGCATTTT.

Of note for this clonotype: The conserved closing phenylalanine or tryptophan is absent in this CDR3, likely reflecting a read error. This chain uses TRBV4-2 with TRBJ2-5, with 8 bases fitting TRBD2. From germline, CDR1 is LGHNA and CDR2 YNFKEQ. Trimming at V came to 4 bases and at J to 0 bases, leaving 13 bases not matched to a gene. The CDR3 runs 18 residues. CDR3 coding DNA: TGTGCCAGCAGCCGAGAAGGGAAACTAGCGGTGTACCAAGAGACCCAGTACTTA. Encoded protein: CASSREGKLAVYQETQYL.

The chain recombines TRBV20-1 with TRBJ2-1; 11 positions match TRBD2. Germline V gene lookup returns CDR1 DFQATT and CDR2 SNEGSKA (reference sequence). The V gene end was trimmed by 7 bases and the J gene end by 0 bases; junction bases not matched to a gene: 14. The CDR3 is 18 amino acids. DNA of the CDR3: TGCAGTGATCCCGGGGGATTAGCGGGAGGGAGCTCCTACAATGAGCAGTTCTTC. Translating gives CSDPGGLAGGSSYNEQFF.

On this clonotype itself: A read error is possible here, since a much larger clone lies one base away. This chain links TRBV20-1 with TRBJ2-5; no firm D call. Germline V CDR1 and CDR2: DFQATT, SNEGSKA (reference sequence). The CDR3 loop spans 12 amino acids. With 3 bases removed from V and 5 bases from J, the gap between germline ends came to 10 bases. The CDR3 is CSASTCGETQYF. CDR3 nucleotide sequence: TGCAGTGCTAGTACCTGCGGTGAGACCCAGTACTTC.

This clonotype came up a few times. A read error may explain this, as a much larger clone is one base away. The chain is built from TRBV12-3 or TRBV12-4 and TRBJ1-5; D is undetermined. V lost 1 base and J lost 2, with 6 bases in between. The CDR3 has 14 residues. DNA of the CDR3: TGTGCCAGCAGTTTAGACCTAGGCAATCAGCCCCAGCATTTT. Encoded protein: CASSLDLGNQPQHF.

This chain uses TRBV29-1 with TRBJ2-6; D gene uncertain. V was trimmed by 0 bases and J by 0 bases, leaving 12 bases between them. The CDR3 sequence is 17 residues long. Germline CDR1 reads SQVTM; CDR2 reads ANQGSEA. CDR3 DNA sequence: TGCAGCGTTGAAGATCAGCGCAGGCCCTCTGGGGCCAACGTCCTGACTTTC. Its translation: CSVEDQRRPSGANVLTF.

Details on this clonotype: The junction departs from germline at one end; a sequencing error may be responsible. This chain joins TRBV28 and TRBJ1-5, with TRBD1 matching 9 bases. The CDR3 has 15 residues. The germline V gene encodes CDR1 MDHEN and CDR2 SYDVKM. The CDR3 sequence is CASSFPGTGCQPQHF. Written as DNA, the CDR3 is TGTGCCAGTAGTTTCCCCGGGACAGGGTGTCAACCCCAGCATTTT.

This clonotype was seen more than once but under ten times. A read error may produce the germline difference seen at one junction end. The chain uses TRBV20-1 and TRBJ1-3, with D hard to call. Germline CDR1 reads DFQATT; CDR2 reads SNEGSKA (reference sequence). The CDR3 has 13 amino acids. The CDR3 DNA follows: TGCGGTGCCCCTCGCCGACCTGGAAACACCATATATTTT. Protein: CGAPRRPGNTIYF.

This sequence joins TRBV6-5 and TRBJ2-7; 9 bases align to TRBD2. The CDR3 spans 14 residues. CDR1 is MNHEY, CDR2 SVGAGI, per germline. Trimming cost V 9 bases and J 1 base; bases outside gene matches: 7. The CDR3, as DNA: TGTGCCAGTACCAGCGGGAGGTTGTCCTACGAGCAGTACTTC. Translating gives CASTSGRLSYEQYF.

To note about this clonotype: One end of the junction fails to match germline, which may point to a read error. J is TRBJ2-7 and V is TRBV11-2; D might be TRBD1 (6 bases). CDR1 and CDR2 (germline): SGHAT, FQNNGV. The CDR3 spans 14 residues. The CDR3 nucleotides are TGTGCCAGTAGCTTAGCTAGGGACATCTACGAGCAGTACTTC. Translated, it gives CASSLARDIYEQYF.

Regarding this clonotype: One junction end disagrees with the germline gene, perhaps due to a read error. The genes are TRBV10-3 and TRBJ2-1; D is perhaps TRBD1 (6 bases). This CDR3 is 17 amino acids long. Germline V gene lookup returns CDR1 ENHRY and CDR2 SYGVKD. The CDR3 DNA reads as TGTGCCATTAGTGGGTCGGGCAGGGGCCGGGATTACAATGAGCAGTTCTTC. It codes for CAISGSGRGRDYNEQFF.

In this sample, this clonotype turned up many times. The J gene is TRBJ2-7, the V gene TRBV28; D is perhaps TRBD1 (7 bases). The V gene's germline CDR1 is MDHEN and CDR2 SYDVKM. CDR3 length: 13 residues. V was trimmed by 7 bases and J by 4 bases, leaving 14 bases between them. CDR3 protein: CASKLGGQYEQYF. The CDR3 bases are TGTGCCAGCAAATTGGGGGGACAGTACGAGCAGTACTTC.

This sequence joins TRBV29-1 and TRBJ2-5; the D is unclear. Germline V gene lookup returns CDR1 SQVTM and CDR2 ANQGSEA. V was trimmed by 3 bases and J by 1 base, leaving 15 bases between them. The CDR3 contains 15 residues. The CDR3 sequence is CSVEAPRVSQETQYF. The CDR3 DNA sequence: TGCAGCGTTGAGGCCCCTCGTGTGTCCCAAGAGACCCAGTACTTC. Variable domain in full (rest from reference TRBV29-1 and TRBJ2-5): SAVISQKPSRDICQRGTSLTIQCQVDSQVTMMFWYRQQPGQSLTLIATANQGSEATYESGFVIDKFPISRPNLTFSTLTVSNMSPEDSSIYLCSVEAPRVSQETQYFGPGTRLLVL.